The 32 T cell receptor beta chains listed next were all sequenced from one sample in a study of T cells after yellow fever vaccination. TCRdb re-called the 5' RACE reads through MiXCR, storing one row per CDR3 protein. Of some 500,000 distinct CDR3 sequences in the sample, about 14% were seen once. The specimen comprised PBMCs, sampled on the day of the yellow fever booster vaccination. Receptors were obtained from a man aged 30-40 years who received the YFV17D yellow fever vaccine.

The chain couples TRBV4-3 to TRBJ1-2, with D tentatively TRBD1 (5 bases). Trimming took off 0 bases at V and 4 bases at J, with 9 bases between the two ends. This CDR3 is built from 14 residues. From germline, CDR1 is LGHNA and CDR2 YSLEER. CDR3: CASSQDTGSYGYTF. The CDR3 bases are TGCGCCAGCAGCCAAGATACAGGATCCTATGGCTACACCTTC.

V and J are TRBV7-2 and TRBJ1-2, with D unclear. Germline CDR1 is SGHTA and CDR2 is FQGNSA. The V and J ends lost 5 bases and 1 base respectively, with 14 bases between them. The CDR3 runs 15 residues. The CDR3 protein is CASSLEDFLNYGYTF. The CDR3 coding sequence is TGTGCCAGCAGCCTAGAGGACTTCCTTAACTATGGCTACACCTTC.

About this clonotype: One junction end disagrees with the germline gene, perhaps due to a read error. The rearrangement links TRBV12-3 or TRBV12-4 to TRBJ2-1; D is possibly TRBD2 (5 bases). This CDR3 comprises 12 residues. CDR3 nucleotides: TGTGCCAGCAGTTTAGGGGCGTGGGAGCGCGGCTTC. Its protein product is CASSLGAWERGF.

This chain uses TRBV29-1 with TRBJ2-1, with TRBD2 identical over 8 bases. Trimming at V came to 0 bases and at J to 10 bases, leaving 20 bases not matched to a gene. The CDR3 consists of 18 residues. Per germline, CDR1 SQVTM and CDR2 ANQGSEA. The CDR3 bases are TGCAGCGTTGAAGATTTTAGGACGGGAGGGCAAGCGGAGGTCGAGCAGTTCTTC. Its translation is CSVEDFRTGGQAEVEQFF.

This clonotype was found a few times. J is TRBJ2-7 and V is TRBV29-1, with TRBD1 identical over 8 bases. The V and J ends lost 6 bases and 6 bases, in that order; junction bases with no gene match: 7. CDR1 and CDR2 (germline): SQVTM, ANQGSEA. The CDR3 is 12 residues long. CDR3 nucleotide sequence: TGCAGCGTCTCTGACAGGGGAGGCGAGCAGTACTTC. Protein sequence: CSVSDRGGEQYF.

Only a few counts were recorded for this clonotype. The gene calls are TRBV25-1 and TRBJ2-1; 8 bases are a match to TRBD1. In germline, CDR1 is MGHDK, CDR2 SYGVNS. V lost 4 bases and J lost 5; bases outside the gene matches: 7. This CDR3 is 15 amino acids long. The chain's CDR3 is CASSVWGQADNEQFF. DNA of the CDR3: TGTGCCAGCAGTGTTTGGGGACAGGCGGACAATGAGCAGTTCTTC.

The CDR3 coding sequence is TGCAGCGTTGCGACCGGGACAGGAGGGCTTGAAGCTTTCTTT. Translating gives CSVATGTGGLEAFF. The genes are TRBV29-1 and TRBJ1-1, with TRBD1 matching 8 bases. Trimming removed 4 bases from V and 7 bases from J; junction bases left unmatched: 11. From germline, CDR1 is SQVTM and CDR2 ANQGSEA. CDR3 length: 14 residues.

This clonotype was found a few times. This rearrangement joins TRBV9 to TRBJ2-5; TRBD2 aligns across 7 bases. V gave up 3 bases and J gave up 1 base; unmatched junction bases: 12. The CDR3 loop spans 17 amino acids. CDR1 is SGDLS, CDR2 YYNGEE, per germline. The CDR3 loop reads CASSAAPSSGSQETQYF. The CDR3 coding sequence is TGTGCCAGCAGCGCAGCGCCATCTAGCGGCTCCCAAGAGACCCAGTACTTC.

CDR3 residues: CASSPLRITEAFF. Written as DNA, the CDR3 is TGTGCCAGCAGCCCCCTGAGAATCACTGAAGCTTTCTTT. The chain recombines TRBV7-2 with TRBJ1-1, with D hard to call. The CDR3 totals 13 residues. Germline V gene data show CDR1 as SGHTA and CDR2 as FQGNSA. V was pared by 5 bases and J by 4 bases, with 11 bases between. The full variable domain, rest sourced from reference TRBV7-2 and TRBJ1-1, is GAGVSQSPSNKVTEKGKDVELRCDPISGHTALYWYRQSLGQGLEFLIYFQGNSAPDKSGLPSDRFSAERTGGSVSTLTIQRTQQEDSAVYLCASSPLRITEAFFGQGTRLTVV.

In its sample, this clonotype was seen a few times. The V and J genes are TRBV7-2 and TRBJ2-2, with 7 nucleotides matching TRBD2. This CDR3 is built from 16 residues. V gave up 2 bases and J gave up 3 bases; unmatched junction bases: 6. Germline V gene sequence: CDR1 SGHTA, CDR2 FQGNSA. CDR3 bases: TGTGCCAGCAGCTTAATGGGAGGGATGGACACCGGGGAGCTGTTTTTT. Encoded protein: CASSLMGGMDTGELFF.

This clonotype was seen a handful of times. J is TRBJ2-4 and V is TRBV4-2; D not certain. V was trimmed by 4 bases and J by 0 bases, leaving 16 bases between them. The CDR3 totals 17 residues. Germline V lookup: CDR1 LGHNA, CDR2 YNFKEQ. The DNA for the CDR3 is TGTGCCAGCAGCCTTCCAAATCAAGAAACAGCCAAAAACATTCAGTACTTC. It yields the protein CASSLPNQETAKNIQYF.

This clonotype was picked up a small number of times. The rearrangement joins TRBV12-3 or TRBV12-4 to TRBJ1-2; possibly TRBD1 for D (5 bases). V was clipped by 6 bases and J by 7 bases, with 18 bases between them. CDR3 length equals 14 residues. The CDR3, as DNA: TGTGCCAGCAGCACTGGGACCGAGCGGCGTGGCTACACCTTC. It is translated as CASSTGTERRGYTF.

This chain joins TRBV3-1 and TRBJ2-5; D uncertain. V lost 0 bases and J 3 bases, leaving 17 bases between the germline ends. The CDR3 has 17 amino acids. Germline V gene data show CDR1 as LGHDT and CDR2 as YNNKEL (reference sequence). CDR3 sequence reads: CASSQDRTGPQEETQYF. As DNA, the CDR3 is TGTGCCAGCAGCCAAGATCGCACCGGGCCCCAAGAAGAGACCCAGTACTTC.

This clonotype has ten or more counts. This chain uses TRBV5-1 with TRBJ1-3; tentative D call: TRBD1 (5 bases). The CDR3 contains 15 residues. Germline V gene sequence: CDR1 SGHRS, CDR2 YFSETQ. V was clipped by 2 bases and J by 2 bases, with 11 bases between them. CDR3 in amino acids: CASSFGGSAGNTIYF. The CDR3 DNA sequence: TGCGCCAGCAGCTTCGGGGGATCGGCTGGAAACACCATATATTTT.

V is TRBV3-1 and J is TRBJ1-1; D gene unclear. The CDR3 is made up of 13 amino acids. Germline CDR1 and CDR2: LGHDT and YNNKEL (reference sequence). V lost 2 bases, J lost 7 bases, and 11 bases lay in between. CDR3 nucleotide sequence: TGTGCCAGCAGCCAACTAGTTGGTGGTGAAGCTTTCTTT. Its protein product is CASSQLVGGEAFF.

The chain uses TRBV5-1 and TRBJ2-3; 8 bases line up with TRBD2. Trimming removed 4 bases from V and 6 bases from J; junction bases left unmatched: 7. This CDR3 spans 14 amino acids. CDR1 and CDR2 from the germline V gene are SGHRS and YFSETQ. The CDR3 sequence is CASSHGRVTDTQYF. CDR3 bases: TGCGCCAGCAGCCACGGGAGGGTGACCGATACGCAGTATTTT.

The V call is TRBV18, the J call TRBJ2-3; a weak D match, TRBD2 (6 bases). The V end was cut by 5 bases, the J end by 4 bases, with 13 bases between. This CDR3 is built from 14 residues. The germline gives CDR1 KGHSH, CDR2 LQKENI. CDR3 in DNA: TGTGCCAGCTCATCACAGGAGGGCCCAGATACGCAGTATTTT. Protein product: CASSSQEGPDTQYF.

V and J are TRBV20-1 and TRBJ2-7; D not resolved. The V end lost 3 bases, the J end lost 2 bases, and 8 bases lay between the germline ends. This CDR3 comprises 12 residues. Germline CDR1 is DFQATT and CDR2 is SNEGSKA (reference sequence). The CDR3 DNA reads TGCAGTGCTAGTCGGCAAACCTACGAGCAGTACTTC. Translated: CSASRQTYEQYF.

The V and J genes are TRBV6-1 and TRBJ1-4, with a possible D match to TRBD1 (5 bases). Trimming took 7 bases from V and 8 from J, leaving 20 bases between them. The CDR3 consists of 15 residues. CDR1 and CDR2 (germline): MNHNS, SASEGT. CDR3 amino acids: CASTEDIGAGEKLFF. Here the CDR3 DNA reads TGTGCCAGCACAGAGGACATCGGGGCGGGAGAAAAACTGTTTTTT.

This chain joins TRBV5-1 and TRBJ2-3; TRBD1 matches 10 bases. This CDR3 region has 14 residues. Germline CDR1 and CDR2: SGHRS and YFSETQ. V lost 4 bases to trimming and J lost 7 bases; unmatched junction nucleotides: 6. For the CDR3, the DNA is TGCGCCAGCAGCCGGACAGGGGGAGATAATACGCAGTATTTT. This translates into CASSRTGGDNTQYF.

This chain joins TRBV11-2 and TRBJ2-3; D is undetermined. Germline V gene data show CDR1 as SGHAT and CDR2 as FQNNGV. Deletions cut 3 bases from V and 2 bases from J, with 15 bases between. This CDR3 is 16 amino acids long. This chain's CDR3 is CASSLALGAYTDTQYF. CDR3 nucleotide sequence: TGTGCCAGCAGCTTGGCTTTAGGAGCGTACACAGATACGCAGTATTTT.

This clonotype was observed a handful of times. J is TRBJ2-7 and V is TRBV20-1; no firm D call. The V and J ends lost 6 bases and 2 bases respectively, with 8 bases between them. This CDR3 is built from 11 residues. Germline assignment: CDR1 DFQATT and CDR2 SNEGSKA (reference sequence). CDR3 in DNA: TGCAGTGCCGCTGAAACCTACGAGCAGTACTTC. Translated, it gives CSAAETYEQYF.

This chain uses TRBV15 with TRBJ2-5, with D maybe TRBD1 (6 bases). From germline, CDR1 is LNHNV and CDR2 YYDKDF (reference sequence). This CDR3 region has 14 residues. With 2 bases removed from V and 1 base from J, the gap between germline ends came to 8 bases. CDR3: CATSRQDSQETQYF. The DNA for the CDR3 is TGTGCCACCAGCAGACAGGACAGCCAAGAGACCCAGTACTTC. Full variable domain (remainder filled in from reference TRBV15 and TRBJ2-5): DAMVIQNPRYQVTQFGKPVTLSCSQTLNHNVMYWYQQKSSQAPKLLFHYYDKDFNNEADTPDNFQSRRPNTSFCFLDIRSPGLGDTAMYLCATSRQDSQETQYFGPGTRLLVL.

Note on this clonotype: An end of the junction does not agree with germline; a read error may underlie this. The chain links TRBV7-2 to TRBJ2-1; D is perhaps TRBD1 (7 bases). Germline assignment: CDR1 SGHTA and CDR2 FQGNSA. This CDR3 region has 17 residues. The CDR3 DNA is TGTGCCAGCAGCCCCCCCAATCGGGGGAGAGGGGGCAATGAGCAGATCTTC. This translates into CASSPPNRGRGGNEQIF. Combining the CDR3 with reference TRBV7-2 and TRBJ2-1 gives the whole variable domain GAGVSQSPSNKVTEKGKDVELRCDPISGHTALYWYRQSLGQGLEFLIYFQGNSAPDKSGLPSDRFSAERTGGSVSTLTIQRTQQEDSAVYLCASSPPNRGRGGNEQIFGPGTRLTVL.

This clonotype has just a few counts. The chain is built from TRBV7-6 and TRBJ1-2; TRBD1 matches at 11 bases. The germline V gene has CDR1 SGHVS and CDR2 FNYEAQ. This CDR3 contains 15 residues. Trimming at V came to 3 bases and at J to 6 bases, leaving 6 bases not matched to a gene. This chain's CDR3 is CASSLGTGGLDGYTF. The CDR3 coding sequence is TGTGCCAGCAGCTTGGGGACAGGGGGATTAGATGGCTACACCTTC. Full variable domain (rest looked up from reference TRBV7-6 and TRBJ1-2): GAGVSQSPRYKVTKRGQDVALRCDPISGHVSLYWYRQALGQGPEFLTYFNYEAQQDKSGLPNDRFSAERPEGSISTLTIQRTEQRDSAMYRCASSLGTGGLDGYTFGSGTRLTVV.

The CDR3 sequence: CASSLFSGSYEQYF. The CDR3 nucleotides are TGTGCCAGCAGTTTGTTTAGCGGGAGCTACGAGCAGTACTTC. The V gene is TRBV12-3 or TRBV12-4, the J gene TRBJ2-7; TRBD2 matches 9 bases. This CDR3 is 14 amino acids long. Losses at the gene ends were 3 bases for V and 3 bases for J; bases not matched to a gene: 3.

The rearrangement uses TRBV7-9 and TRBJ2-3; 13 nucleotides agree with TRBD2. Germline V lookup: CDR1 SEHNR, CDR2 FQNEAQ (reference sequence). V was clipped by 6 bases and J by 5 bases; unmatched bases: 8. There are 16 residues in the CDR3. The chain's CDR3 is CASRPRLAGGIDTQYF. In DNA form, the CDR3 reads TGTGCCAGCAGACCCCGACTAGCGGGAGGAATAGATACGCAGTATTTT.

The table lists this clonotype with a few counts. CDR3 DNA: TGTGCCTGGAGTGTAGCGAAACAGGGTAGCGGTGGCAATCAGCCCCAGCATTTT. This gives the protein CAWSVAKQGSGGNQPQHF. V usage is TRBV30 and J usage is TRBJ1-5, with TRBD1 as a possible D gene (6 bases). V was trimmed by 0 bases and J by 2 bases, leaving 20 bases between them. Germline CDR1 and CDR2: GTSNPN and SVGIG (reference sequence). This CDR3 region has 18 residues.

This clonotype was picked up a small number of times. The V gene is TRBV7-6, the J gene TRBJ2-1; D possibly corresponds to TRBD1 (6 bases). The V end lost 4 bases, the J end lost 4 bases, and 23 bases lay between the germline ends. Germline-derived CDR1 and CDR2 are SGHVS and FNYEAQ. This CDR3 comprises 18 residues. CDR3: CASSSGADGTVGYNEQFF. The CDR3 nucleotides read TGTGCCAGCAGCTCAGGGGCTGACGGGACGGTCGGTTACAATGAGCAGTTCTTC.

V is TRBV20-1 and J is TRBJ2-7, with D perhaps matching TRBD2 (6 bases). CDR3 length equals 18 residues. V was clipped by 6 bases and J by 2 bases, with 29 bases between them. Looked up from germline, CDR1 is DFQATT and CDR2 is SNEGSKA (reference sequence). The CDR3 sequence is CSAPPGPTIGSGAYEQYF. The CDR3, as DNA: TGCAGTGCACCTCCGGGGCCCACCATCGGGAGTGGGGCCTACGAGCAGTACTTC.

The V call is TRBV24-1, the J call TRBJ2-7; 10 bases agree with TRBD1. CDR3 size: 14 residues. Trimming removed 4 bases from V and 4 bases from J; junction bases left unmatched: 3. Germline V lookup: CDR1 KGHDR, CDR2 SFDVKD. The CDR3, as DNA: TGTGCCACCAGTGACCCGGACAGGGGGTACGAGCAGTACTTC. Translating gives CATSDPDRGYEQYF.

This clonotype showed up just a few times. The chain uses TRBV3-1 and TRBJ2-2; TRBD1 is a possible D gene (5 bases). Trimming shortened V by 1 base and J by 5 bases, and 11 bases separated the two germline ends. From germline, CDR1 is LGHDT and CDR2 YNNKEL (reference sequence). The CDR3 extends over 15 amino acids. As DNA, the CDR3 is TGTGCCAGCAGCCAAGGATCAGGGTTGACCGGGGAGCTGTTTTTT. Protein: CASSQGSGLTGELFF.